The clone carrying this T cell receptor (beta chain) was observed a handful of times. The antigen remains unidentified. The PCR was carried out with 60 Vbeta primers and 13 Jbeta primers. The assay was immunoSEQ multiplex PCR, and TCRdb's table has in-frame clones only and misses some. The sample records around 80,000 clones, approximately 60% being singletons. The record originates from a study of cytomegalovirus exposure and HLA in healthy donors. Study-level results: Rates of TCR association differed by HLA locus in a later analysis, with DRB1 highest and HLA-C lowest. Later work showed greater clonal expansion in HLA-associated TCR beta chains than in equally common others.

Though nominally healthy at sampling, donors likely had unrecorded immune exposures. Deletions cut 2 bases from V and 4 bases from J, with 11 bases between. The CDR3 has 14 residues. Germline V gene data show CDR1 as GTSNPN and CDR2 as SVGIG (reference sequence). Input material: PBMCs. The receptor comes from a male donor in good health and CMV-seropositive. This sequence joins TRBV30 and TRBJ2-2, with D possibly matching TRBD2 (6 bases). The CDR3 here is CAWSSGTLTGELFF. CDR3 DNA: TGTGCCTGGAGTTCCGGGACTCTCACCGGGGAGCTGTTTTTT.